The subject of this entry is one TCR beta chain. Its target antigen remains unknown. Per-base quality was not reported, and no clone a single base away is much larger than it. The data derive from a study of control samples from healthy donors and cancer patients (TCRdb year 2020). Library prep was done by the immunoSEQ multiplex PCR assay. The immuneACCESS repertoire file appears here via TCRdb, limited to in-frame rearrangements. These files lack a portion of the clones; in checked studies, under half of the deficit traces to unresolved V genes, and the cause of the others is not known. For this sample the table gives approximately 10,000 clones, of which roughly 93% were detected only once. Around 23% of the sample is held by the ten biggest clonotypes. Between the V and J ends, shortened by 4 bases and 4 bases respectively, the junction contains 19 bases. CDR1 SEHNR and CDR2 FQNEAQ were looked up in the germline V gene (reference sequence). Reading from cysteine to phenylalanine, the CDR3 counts 16 amino acids. Solely the CDR3 DNA is kept, with 48 bases framed from the first base.

Input material: PBMCs. This clonotype originated in a man between 60 and 70 years old with colorectal cancer. The rearranged segments are TRBV7-9 and TRBJ1-1; TRBD1 might be the D gene, on 6 matching bases. The bases are TGTGCCAGCAGCTCCTGGGCTGGGGGCCGGGGCACTGAAGCTTTCTTT. This gives the protein CASSSWAGGRGTEAFF.